The 32 T cell receptor beta chains listed next were all sequenced from one sample in a study of blood T cell repertoires in COVID-19. Profiled with immunoSEQ multiplex PCR; TCRdb holds only in-frame clones, not every one. The profile shows 15,000 to 20,000 clones, roughly four fifths of them singletons. The sequencing input was peripheral blood. These receptors originate from an elderly man with active COVID-19.

The chain couples TRBV27 to TRBJ2-4; D may be TRBD2 (6 bases). Germline CDR1 reads MNHEY; CDR2 reads SMNVEV (reference sequence). CDR3 length: 14 residues. The V and J ends lost 6 bases and 9 bases respectively, with 18 bases between them. The CDR3, as DNA: TGTGCCAGCAGAGTGGATGCACTGGGGGGCATTCAGTACTTC. Protein sequence: CASRVDALGGIQYF.

The J gene is TRBJ2-1, the V gene TRBV3-1 (or the pseudogene TRBV3-2); 8 nucleotides agree with TRBD2. From germline, CDR1 is LGHDT and CDR2 YNNKEL (reference sequence). V trimming: 4 bases; J trimming: 0 bases; junction bases outside the gene matches: 8. This CDR3 is built from 17 residues. The CDR3 DNA follows: TGTGCCAGCAGCCCGGGCTCCGGGAGGGCCTCCTACAATGAGCAGTTCTTC. As protein: CASSPGSGRASYNEQFF.

The V call is TRBV3-1 (or the pseudogene TRBV3-2), the J call TRBJ1-2; no reliable D call. CDR3 length: 13 amino acids. Germline V gene data show CDR1 as LGHDT and CDR2 as YNNKEL (reference sequence). V lost 1 base and J 3 bases, leaving 6 bases between the germline ends. CDR3 sequence reads: CASSQAGHYGYTF. CDR3 nucleotide sequence: TGTGCCAGCAGCCAAGCTGGGCACTATGGCTACACCTTC.

This clone was counted a single time. The gene calls are TRBV6-2 or TRBV6-3 and TRBJ1-1; D remains ambiguous. V lost 0 bases to trimming and J lost 5 bases, with 10 bases between them. This CDR3 is 14 amino acids long. CDR1 is MNHEY and CDR2 is SVGEGT in the germline V gene. The CDR3 reads CASSYSGIGTEAFF. DNA of the CDR3: TGTGCCAGCAGTTACTCGGGCATCGGTACTGAAGCTTTCTTT.

The rearrangement links TRBV9 to TRBJ2-5; D is possibly TRBD1 (5 bases). Germline V gene lookup returns CDR1 SGDLS and CDR2 YYNGEE. This CDR3 is 13 amino acids long. Trimming took off 3 bases at V and 1 base at J, with 7 bases between the two ends. CDR3 coding DNA: TGTGCCAGCAGCGGACAGACCCAAGAGACCCAGTACTTC. This codes for CASSGQTQETQYF.

The chain carries TRBV6-1 and TRBJ1-1; D unresolved. V shed 2 bases and J shed 3 bases, with 13 bases lying between them. Germline V lookup: CDR1 MNHNS, CDR2 SASEGT. The CDR3 loop spans 15 amino acids. The CDR3 DNA is TGTGCCAGCAGTGAACCTGGGTTTCGGGACACTGAAGCTTTCTTT. Translating gives CASSEPGFRDTEAFF.

The J gene is TRBJ1-2, the V gene TRBV30, with 7 bases matching TRBD1. Germline V lookup: CDR1 GTSNPN, CDR2 SVGIG (reference sequence). This CDR3 has 15 residues. V lost 1 base, J lost 3 bases, and 8 bases stayed unmatched. CDR3 in DNA: TGTGCCTGGAGTGCGAACCCGACAGGGTACTATGGCTACACCTTC. Amino acid sequence: CAWSANPTGYYGYTF. Drawing the rest from reference TRBV30 and TRBJ1-2, the complete variable domain is SQTIHQWPATLVQPVGSPLSLECTVEGTSNPNLYWYRQAAGRGLQLLFYSVGIGQISSEVPQNLSASRPQDRQFILSSKKLLLSDSGFYLCAWSANPTGYYGYTFGSGTRLTVV.

This clone occurred a few times. This chain uses TRBV5-5 with TRBJ2-2; weak D call: TRBD2 (5 bases). V was trimmed by 6 bases and J by 7 bases, leaving 22 bases between them. CDR1 and CDR2 from the germline V gene are SGHKS and YYEKEE (reference sequence). The CDR3 extends over 16 amino acids. The CDR3 nucleotides are TGTGCCAGCACCCTTGTTTGGTATAGGGCGGGCGGGGAGCTGTTTTTT. It codes for CASTLVWYRAGGELFF.

This rearrangement joins TRBV20-1 to TRBJ1-1; TRBD1 is a possible D gene (6 bases). This CDR3 comprises 11 residues. In germline, CDR1 is DFQATT, CDR2 SNEGSKA (reference sequence). V gave up 7 bases and J gave up 1 base, with 7 bases separating them. The CDR3 nucleotides are TGCAGTGGACAGGAGAACACTGAAGCTTTCTTT. This sequence encodes CSGQENTEAFF.

V gene TRBV10-3 combines with J gene TRBJ2-5, with a weak D call TRBD1 (6 bases). CDR1 is ENHRY, CDR2 SYGVKD, per germline. Trimming took off 4 bases at V and 1 base at J, with 16 bases between the two ends. This CDR3 contains 16 residues. The CDR3 protein is CAISGTPGHLQETQYF. The CDR3, as DNA: TGTGCCATCAGTGGTACGCCGGGACACCTCCAAGAGACCCAGTACTTC.

This clone was seen a single time. CDR3 amino acids: CASSLVSSGSNEQYF. Written as DNA, the CDR3 is TGTGCCAGCAGCTTAGTTTCTAGCGGGAGTAACGAGCAGTACTTC. The chain couples TRBV7-2 to TRBJ2-7, with 10 nucleotides matching TRBD2. Germline CDR1 and CDR2: SGHTA and FQGNSA. CDR3 size: 15 residues. J was trimmed by 5 bases and V by 1 base; bases with no gene match: 5.

By its share, this clone is medium-sized. As DNA, the CDR3 is TGTGCCAGCAGCCGTGGGGCCCCCTCCTACAATGAGCAGTTCTTC. As protein: CASSRGAPSYNEQFF. The rearrangement uses TRBV7-6 and TRBJ2-1; weak D call: TRBD1 (5 bases). The CDR3 loop spans 15 amino acids. Germline V gene data show CDR1 as SGHVS and CDR2 as FNYEAQ. V gave up 5 bases and J gave up 0 bases, with 11 bases separating them.

This chain uses TRBV7-3 with TRBJ2-1; 10 bases agree with TRBD1. The CDR3 has 16 amino acids. Trimming removed 4 bases from V and 8 bases from J; junction bases left unmatched: 11. Germline V lookup: CDR1 SGHTA, CDR2 FQGTGA. In nucleotides, the CDR3 is TGTGCCAGCAGCTGGTCCCACGGACAGGGGGGGCATGAGCAGTTCTTC. Protein: CASSWSHGQGGHEQFF.

The chain uses TRBV5-1 and TRBJ2-1, with 14 bases identical to TRBD2. V shed 0 bases and J 9 bases; nucleotides not matched to a gene: 5. CDR1 is SGHRS and CDR2 is YFSETQ in the germline V gene. CDR3 size: 16 residues. The CDR3 region is CASSLGGLAGVSEQFF. As DNA, the CDR3 is TGCGCCAGCAGCTTGGGGGGACTAGCGGGAGTTAGTGAGCAGTTCTTC.

The CDR3 loop reads CASSPVSREETQYF. The CDR3 bases are TGTGCCAGCAGCCCAGTATCTCGGGAAGAGACCCAGTACTTC. V and J are TRBV28 and TRBJ2-5; no firm D call. The CDR3 is 14 amino acids. Germline CDR1 MDHEN, CDR2 SYDVKM. V lost 6 bases and J lost 3, with 14 bases in between.

The chain links TRBV11-2 to TRBJ2-3, with D possibly being TRBD1 (6 bases). Germline CDR1 and CDR2: SGHAT and FQNNGV. This CDR3 comprises 11 residues. Trimming removed 8 bases at V and 4 bases at J, with 7 bases between. CDR3 loop: CASEGADTQYF. The CDR3, as DNA: TGTGCCAGCGAGGGGGCAGATACGCAGTATTTT.

The V gene is TRBV4-2, the J gene TRBJ2-7; D might be TRBD2 (5 bases). V dropped 3 bases and J dropped 0 bases, with 24 bases sitting between them. Per the germline V gene, CDR1 is LGHNA and CDR2 is YNFKEQ. There are 19 residues in the CDR3. The CDR3 here is CASSHGISIGIANSYEQYF. As DNA, the CDR3 is TGTGCCAGCAGCCACGGGATCTCGATAGGTATCGCGAACTCCTACGAGCAGTACTTC.

There are a few counts of this clone. The chain uses TRBV2 and TRBJ2-3; D is perhaps TRBD1 (6 bases). Germline assignment: CDR1 SNHLY and CDR2 FYNNEI. Trimming removed 2 bases from V and 0 bases from J, with 9 bases in between. The CDR3 is 15 residues long. For the CDR3, the DNA is TGTGCCAGCAGTGAACAGGGGCTTAGCACAGATACGCAGTATTTT. This codes for CASSEQGLSTDTQYF.

J is TRBJ2-2 and V is TRBV14, with 13 bases aligning to TRBD2. This CDR3 comprises 16 residues. Trimming removed 5 bases from V and 5 bases from J; junction bases left unmatched: 5. The V gene's germline CDR1 is SGHDN and CDR2 FVKESK. CDR3 loop: CASSWTSGRGTGELFF. The CDR3 nucleotides are TGTGCCAGCAGCTGGACTAGCGGGAGAGGGACCGGGGAGCTGTTTTTT.

The chain uses TRBV4-3 and TRBJ2-7, with D perhaps matching TRBD1 (6 bases). The germline gives CDR1 LGHNA, CDR2 YSLEER. V dropped 2 bases and J dropped 4 bases, with 12 bases sitting between them. The CDR3 is made up of 14 amino acids. CDR3 protein: CASSQSSQGYEQYF. The DNA for the CDR3 is TGCGCCAGCAGCCAATCCTCACAGGGTTACGAGCAGTACTTC.

CDR3 nucleotide sequence: TGTGCCAGCAGTCGGGACAGGGGATGGGGCTCCTATAATTCACCCCTCCACTTT. Translating it yields CASSRDRGWGSYNSPLHF. The chain links TRBV28 to TRBJ1-6, with 10 nucleotides matching TRBD1. After removal of 5 bases from V and 0 bases from J, the junction contained 7 bases not matched to a gene. Germline-derived CDR1 and CDR2 are MDHEN and SYDVKM. The CDR3 contains 18 residues. Full variable domain (outside the CDR3, taken from reference TRBV28 and TRBJ1-6): DVKVTQSSRYLVKRTGEKVFLECVQDMDHENMFWYRQDPGLGLRLIYFSYDVKMKEKGDIPEGYSVSREKKERFSLILESASTNQTSMYLCASSRDRGWGSYNSPLHFGNGTRLTVT.

This chain links TRBV18 with TRBJ2-7; D might be TRBD1 (6 bases). CDR1 is KGHSH and CDR2 is LQKENI in the germline V gene. The CDR3 loop spans 15 amino acids. With 3 bases removed from V and 0 bases from J, the gap between germline ends came to 12 bases. In DNA form, the CDR3 reads TGTGCCAGCTCACCCTTCGGACAGTCCTCCTACGAGCAGTACTTC. Its protein product is CASSPFGQSSYEQYF. The full variable domain, completed using reference TRBV18 and TRBJ2-7, is NAGVMQNPRHLVRRRGQEARLRCSPMKGHSHVYWYRQLPEEGLKFMVYLQKENIIDESGMPKERFSAEFPKEGPSILRIQQVVRGDSAAYFCASSPFGQSSYEQYFGPGTRLTVT.

The CDR3 here is CASSYRGRSDTQYF. The CDR3 bases are TGTGCCAGCAGCTATCGCGGGAGATCCGATACGCAGTATTTT. The chain employs TRBV7-2 and TRBJ2-3; 7 positions agree with TRBD2. V shed 4 bases and J 6 bases; nucleotides not matched to a gene: 7. CDR1 and CDR2 from the germline V gene are SGHTA and FQGNSA. This CDR3 region has 14 residues.

The rearrangement links TRBV5-1 to TRBJ2-1; the D is unclear. The germline V and J ends were trimmed by 0 bases and 0 bases, with 4 bases remaining between them. This CDR3 contains 14 residues. Germline loops: CDR1 SGHRS, CDR2 YFSETQ. CDR3 in DNA: TGCGCCAGCAGCTTGGACAGCTCCTACAATGAGCAGTTCTTC. Translating gives CASSLDSSYNEQFF.

The chain uses TRBV5-6 and TRBJ2-1; 11 nucleotides align to TRBD2. There are 17 residues in the CDR3. V trimming: 3 bases; J trimming: 10 bases; junction bases outside the gene matches: 15. In germline, CDR1 is SGHDT, CDR2 YYEEEE. CDR3 in amino acids: CASSSMARTSGLLEQFF. In DNA form, the CDR3 reads TGTGCCAGCAGCTCGATGGCACGGACTAGCGGGTTATTAGAGCAGTTCTTC.

V is TRBV28 and J is TRBJ1-1; D is unclear. The germline V and J ends were trimmed by 3 bases and 1 base, with 6 bases remaining between them. CDR3 length equals 13 residues. The germline V gene has CDR1 MDHEN and CDR2 SYDVKM. CDR3 amino acids: CASSFPGNTEAFF. The CDR3, as DNA: TGTGCCAGCAGTTTTCCGGGGAACACTGAAGCTTTCTTT.

V gene TRBV7-2 combines with J gene TRBJ2-5; 13 bases are a match to TRBD2. The junction had 9 bases not matched to a gene; V was cut back by 5 bases and J by 9 bases. CDR3 length: 15 residues. The germline CDR1 and CDR2 sequences are SGHTA and FQGNSA. CDR3 nucleotide sequence: TGTGCCAGCAGCACGGGACTAGCGGGGACAGGGGCCCAGTACTTC. Amino acids: CASSTGLAGTGAQYF.

The rearrangement links TRBV3-1 (or the pseudogene TRBV3-2) to TRBJ2-1; a possible D gene is TRBD1 (6 bases). The V gene lost 0 bases and the J gene lost 8 bases, with 14 bases spanning the gap. CDR1 LGHDT and CDR2 YNNKEL come from the germline V gene (reference sequence). This CDR3 comprises 15 residues. The chain's CDR3 is CASSQDHQGRDEQFF. The CDR3 DNA reads as TGTGCCAGCAGCCAAGATCATCAGGGGCGGGATGAGCAGTTCTTC.

This clone was counted only a few times. The chain couples TRBV11-2 to TRBJ2-5; 9 bases are a match to TRBD1. The CDR3 runs 16 residues. V lost 3 bases to trimming and J lost 3 bases; unmatched junction nucleotides: 8. Germline V gene sequence: CDR1 SGHAT, CDR2 FQNNGV. Here the CDR3 DNA reads TGTGCCAGCAGCTTCAAACCGGGACAGGGAAAAGAGACCCAGTACTTC. Translated: CASSFKPGQGKETQYF.

CDR3 in amino acids: CASSHPSGSRETQYF. CDR3 nucleotides: TGTGCCAGCAGCCACCCTAGCGGGAGCCGAGAGACCCAGTACTTC. V is TRBV4-2 and J is TRBJ2-5; 10 bases line up with TRBD2. The CDR3 is 15 amino acids. The V gene's germline CDR1 is LGHNA and CDR2 YNFKEQ. The J segment lost 4 bases and the V segment lost 3 bases, leaving 5 bases of the junction unmatched.

The rearrangement links TRBV21-1 to TRBJ2-1; the listed D gene, TRBD2, was not tested against the DNA. TRBV21-1 is an annotated pseudogene. The CDR3 length is 16 residues. Here the CDR3 DNA reads TGTGCCAGCAGCTCGTTGGGCGGGAGGTCTGACAATGAGCAGTTCTTC. Encoded protein: CASSSLGGRSDNEQFF.

J is TRBJ1-6 and V is TRBV5-1; the match to TRBD1 covers 7 bases. V was pared by 4 bases and J by 6 bases, with 4 bases of the junction left unmatched. Germline CDR1 reads SGHRS; CDR2 reads YFSETQ. This CDR3 comprises 14 residues. Written as DNA, the CDR3 is TGCGCCAGCAGCGTGACAGGGAGTAATTCACCCCTCCACTTT. Its protein product is CASSVTGSNSPLHF.